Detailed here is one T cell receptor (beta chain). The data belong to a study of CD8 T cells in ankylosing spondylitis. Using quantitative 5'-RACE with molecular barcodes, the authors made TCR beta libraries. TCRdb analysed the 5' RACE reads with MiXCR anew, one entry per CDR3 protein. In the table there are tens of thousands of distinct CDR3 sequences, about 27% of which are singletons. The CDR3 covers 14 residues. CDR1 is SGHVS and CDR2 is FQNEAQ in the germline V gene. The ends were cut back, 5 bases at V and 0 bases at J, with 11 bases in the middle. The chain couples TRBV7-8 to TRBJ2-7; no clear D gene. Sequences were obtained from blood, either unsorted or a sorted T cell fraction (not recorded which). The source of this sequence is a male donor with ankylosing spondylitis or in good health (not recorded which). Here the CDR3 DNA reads TGTGCCAGCAGCCCCCGGCAGAGCTCCTACGAGCAGTACGTC. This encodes CASSPRQSSYEQYV.